This T cell receptor beta chain stems from a study of blood T cells in healthy people across ages. The CDR3 loop spans 14 amino acids. The ends were cut back, 9 bases at V and 2 bases at J, with 16 bases in the middle. Germline CDR1 reads SEHNR; CDR2 reads FQNEAQ (reference sequence). A second PCR of roughly 7 to 11 cycles used a sample-barcoded 5' primer and a J-beta primer mix. TCRdb reanalysed the 5' RACE reads using MiXCR and keeps one entry per CDR3 protein. The table has 1,500,000 or so distinct CDR3 sequences, approximately 42% seen once. The receptor was isolated from a woman younger than 30 in good health. This chain connects TRBV7-9 to TRBJ2-5, with D hard to call. The sequencing sample was made of blood. The CDR3 here is CASEGALEQETQYF. As DNA, the CDR3 is TGTGCCAGTGAAGGAGCCTTGGAACAAGAGACCCAGTACTTC.